Detailed here is one TCR beta chain. The antigen remains unidentified. The V end was cut by 7 bases, the J end by 0 bases, with 10 bases between. Germline values: CDR1 SNHLY, CDR2 FYNNEI. This CDR3 comprises 14 residues. Profiled with immunoSEQ multiplex PCR; TCRdb holds only in-frame clones, not every one. This table holds hundreds of thousands of clones, approximately 83% found once. This entry belongs to a study of Tregs in tolerant kidney transplant recipients. Findings and caveats of the study: Biological reproducibility was not directly addressed in this study.

The TCR comes from a human donor in good health. Input material: CD4+ T cells from blood. This chain links TRBV2 with TRBJ1-5; D uncertain. The CDR3 DNA follows: TGTGCCAGCACCGAAAACTATAGCAATCAGCCCCAGCATTTT. Translating it yields CASTENYSNQPQHF.